The rows below give T cell receptor beta chains drawn from one sample of a study of T cells in Graves' hyperthyroidism and ophthalmopathy. Each CDR3 protein is one row after TCRdb ran MiXCR on the multiplex PCR reads. The sample has 450,000 to 650,000 distinct CDR3 sequences, 14% seen once. Sequencing was carried out using blood. All receptors derive from a young woman with Graves' ophthalmopathy. The CDR3 runs from the conserved cysteine through the conserved F or W.

v_gene	j_gene	CDR3aa
TRBV12-3/TRBV12-4	TRBJ2-1	CASILTGTANEQFF
TRBV25-1	TRBJ1-4	CASQWGPNEKLFF
TRBV27	TRBJ2-2	CASSRLTPGQSNTGELFF
TRBV29-1	TRBJ2-3	CSVEPTDTQYF
TRBV27	TRBJ2-1	CASSSGAGGDEQFF
TRBV20-1	TRBJ1-5	CSAAGGQPQHF
TRBV7-3	TRBJ2-2	CASGLAGTGELFF
TRBV12-3/TRBV12-4	TRBJ1-5	CASTITGNQPQHF
TRBV20-1	TRBJ1-5	CSARTGIQPQHF
TRBV20-1	TRBJ2-7	CSATPHFGYEQYF
TRBV10-3	TRBJ1-5	CAISDTGGNHQPQHF
TRBV28	TRBJ1-1	CASSKLTGQGNTEAFF
TRBV28	TRBJ2-7	CASSLGSGSLAYEQYF
TRBV18	TRBJ1-5	CASSLGQGTGQPQHF
TRBV19	TRBJ1-1	CASSIVAGQGNTEAFF
TRBV20-1	TRBJ2-3	CSARRGSPTDTQYF
TRBV7-9	TRBJ2-1	CASSQVVYNEQFF
TRBV12-3/TRBV12-4	TRBJ2-7	CASSFRRGRKRSYEQYF
TRBV3-1	TRBJ1-4	CASSQGNRGGEKLFF
TRBV12-3/TRBV12-4	TRBJ2-7	CASEGSRYEQYF
TRBV3-1	TRBJ2-2	CASSQLGINTGELFF
TRBV27	TRBJ2-5	CATYGGGGQTQYF
TRBV11-1	TRBJ2-1	CASTLGDGLAGEQFF
TRBV11-2	TRBJ2-2	CASSSRGRNTGELFF
TRBV20-1	TRBJ1-1	CSAGGVVARTEAFF
TRBV19	TRBJ2-7	CASNNPTSGTYEQYF
TRBV19	TRBJ2-1	CATSSGWSTYNEQFF
TRBV7-9	TRBJ1-2	CASSLQQGANYGYTF
TRBV12-5	TRBJ2-2	CASGSGVTGELFF
TRBV7-2	TRBJ1-5	CASSFGTGPQPQHF